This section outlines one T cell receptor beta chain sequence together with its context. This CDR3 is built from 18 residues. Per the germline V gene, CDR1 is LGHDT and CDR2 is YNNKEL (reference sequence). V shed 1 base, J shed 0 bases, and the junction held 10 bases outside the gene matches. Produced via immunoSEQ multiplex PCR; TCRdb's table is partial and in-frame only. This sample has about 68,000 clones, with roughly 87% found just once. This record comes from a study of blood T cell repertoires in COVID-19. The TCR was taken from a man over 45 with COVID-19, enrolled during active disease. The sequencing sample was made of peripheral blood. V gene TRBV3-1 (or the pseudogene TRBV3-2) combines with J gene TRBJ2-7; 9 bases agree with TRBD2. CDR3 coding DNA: TGTGCCAGCAGCCAAGTTGGTCTAGCGGGACGTTACTCCTACGAGCAGTACTTC. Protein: CASSQVGLAGRYSYEQYF.